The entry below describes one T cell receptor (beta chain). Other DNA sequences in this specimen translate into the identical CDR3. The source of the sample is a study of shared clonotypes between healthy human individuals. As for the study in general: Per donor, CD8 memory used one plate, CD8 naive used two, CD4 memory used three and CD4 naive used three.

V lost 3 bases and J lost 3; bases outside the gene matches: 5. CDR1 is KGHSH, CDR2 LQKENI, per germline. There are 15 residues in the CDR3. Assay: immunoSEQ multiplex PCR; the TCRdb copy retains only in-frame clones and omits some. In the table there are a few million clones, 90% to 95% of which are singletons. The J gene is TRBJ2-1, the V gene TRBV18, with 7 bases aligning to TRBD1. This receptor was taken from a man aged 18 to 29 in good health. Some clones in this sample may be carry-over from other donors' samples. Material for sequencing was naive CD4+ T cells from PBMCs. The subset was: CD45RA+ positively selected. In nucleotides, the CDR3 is TGTGCCAGCTCACCTCCCGCAGGGGGCTACAATGAGCAGTTCTTC. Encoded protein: CASSPPAGGYNEQFF.